This T cell receptor beta chain was recovered during a study of vaccination and CD4 T cells after COVID-19. Regarding the study as a whole: This study had few convalescent patients and no early post-infection samples. Detection of a median around 83% of reactive clones in convalescent patients was confined to the period after vaccination.

Cultured CD4+ T-cell DNA underwent Oncomine TCR Beta short-read sequencing. Using its own MiXCR run on the PCR reads, TCRdb lists one record per CDR3 protein. The table records 15,000 to 20,000 distinct CDR3 sequences, less than 30% of them present only once. This clonotype has a handful of counts. Antigen unknown. This sample's treatment: roughly 11-day PBMC culture with coronavirus spike peptide pools or control peptides (ViraFEST assay). Sequenced input: cultured CD4+ T cells from blood. The TCR originated in a human donor with COVID-19.

The CDR3, as DNA: TGTGCCAGCGGCGGGGTGTTTGAATACGAGCAGTACTTC. This sequence encodes CASGGVFEYEQYF. The rearrangement links TRBV2 to TRBJ2-7, with a possible D match to TRBD2 (6 bases). The CDR3 has 13 residues. The V end was cut by 8 bases, the J end by 4 bases, with 15 bases between. Per germline, CDR1 SNHLY and CDR2 FYNNEI.